A selection of T cell receptor beta chains follows, all from one sample in a study of early T cells in non-severe SARS-CoV-2 infection. TCRdb called the 5' RACE reads again in MiXCR, with one record for every CDR3 protein. The sample includes 35,000 to 45,000 distinct CDR3 sequences, 6.1% of them seen just once. The sequenced material came from whole blood. The origin of the receptors is an adult who was a healthcare worker with PCR-confirmed SARS-CoV-2 infection or an uninfected control (not recorded which). Both conserved end residues are part of each CDR3. The D gene is left open where the match is weak. Only part of the rows carry a size: once, few, many, or a class if the clone is expanded.

v_gene	len	d_gene	abundance	j_gene	CDR3nt	CDR3aa
TRBV7-9	15	NA	many	TRBJ1-1	TGTGCCAGCTCCTCCGTGAGGTCCTTCCACACTGAAGCTTTCTTT	CASSSVRSFHTEAFF
TRBV5-4	13	NA	NA	TRBJ2-7	TGTGCCGGTTCAAGGGGTAACTCCTACGAGCAGTACTTC	CAGSRGNSYEQYF
TRBV6-5	15	NA	many	TRBJ2-5	TGTGCCAGCAGCCCTACAGACCTTTCCCAAGAGACCCAGTACTTC	CASSPTDLSQETQYF
TRBV2	13	NA	many	TRBJ1-2	TGTGCCAGCAGAGGAAGGGCCGAGGCTGGCTACACCTTC	CASRGRAEAGYTF
TRBV20-1	15	TRBD1	NA	TRBJ2-7	TGCAGTGCTAGACCAGACAGGGGGCACCCCTACGAGCAGTACTTC	CSARPDRGHPYEQYF
TRBV11-2	16	TRBD2	NA	TRBJ2-1	TGTGCCAGCACCCCAGGGCGGACTAGCGGGGTGGGTGAGCAGTTCTTC	CASTPGRTSGVGEQFF
TRBV5-1	14	NA	many	TRBJ2-7	TGCGCCAGCAGCTTCGGGACCGGAGGCTACGAGCAGTACTTC	CASSFGTGGYEQYF
TRBV7-2	17	NA	NA	TRBJ2-5	TGTGCCAGCAGCCCTAAGTTGATGTCAGGGAAGCAAGAGACCCAGTACTTC	CASSPKLMSGKQETQYF
TRBV20-1	16	TRBD2	many	TRBJ2-1	TGCAGTGCTAGAGGGGCGGGGGGCCCCTCCTACAATGAGCAGTTCTTC	CSARGAGGPSYNEQFF
TRBV12-3/TRBV12-4	13	TRBD1	NA	TRBJ1-5	TGTGCCAGCAGTGCCACAGGGGGTCAGCCCCAGCATTTT	CASSATGGQPQHF
TRBV5-5	16	NA	many	TRBJ2-2	TGTGCCAGCAGCTTGTTCCGTCAGGCTAACACCGGGGAGCTGTTTTTT	CASSLFRQANTGELFF
TRBV18	13	NA	NA	TRBJ1-3	TGTGCCAGCTCGCGGGAATCTGGAAACACCATATATTTT	CASSRESGNTIYF
TRBV11-3	15	TRBD2	few	TRBJ2-1	TGTGCCAGCAGCTTACTCACGGGGGGAACCGATGAGCAGTTCTTC	CASSLLTGGTDEQFF
TRBV6-2/TRBV6-3	17	TRBD2	many	TRBJ2-5	TGTGCCAGCAGCCGGATTCGACTAGCGGGGGAGCAAGAGACCCAGTACTTC	CASSRIRLAGEQETQYF
TRBV5-5	15	NA	many	TRBJ1-1	TGTGCCAGCAGCCTTCGAGCGGGACCGAACACTGAAGCTTTCTTT	CASSLRAGPNTEAFF
TRBV11-2	15	TRBD2	many	TRBJ2-7	TGTGCCAGCAGCCCAGATGGGACTAGTATTGAAGAGCAGTACTTC	CASSPDGTSIEEQYF
TRBV7-3	15	NA	many	TRBJ2-7	TGTGCCAGCAGCTTAACGGTGGGGGCCTCCTACGAGCAGTACTTC	CASSLTVGASYEQYF
TRBV5-4	15	TRBD1	many	TRBJ1-1	TGTGCCAGCAGCCGGACAGGGGCCCTGGACACTGAAGCTTTCTTT	CASSRTGALDTEAFF
TRBV14	15	NA	many	TRBJ2-5	TGTGCCAGCAGCCAACTGGGACACACCGAGGAGACCCAGTACTTC	CASSQLGHTEETQYF
TRBV11-3	14	NA	many	TRBJ2-5	TGTGCCAGCAGCCAAGGAGGGGCCGAAGAGACCCAGTACTTC	CASSQGGAEETQYF
TRBV11-2	14	NA	many	TRBJ2-7	TGTGCCAGCAGCTTATTGGACAGAATTTACGAGCAGTACTTC	CASSLLDRIYEQYF
TRBV6-5	14	TRBD1	many	TRBJ1-2	TGTGCCAGCAGTTACGGGGGACAGCCCTATGGCTACACCTTC	CASSYGGQPYGYTF
TRBV20-1	15	TRBD2	NA	TRBJ2-3	TGCAGTGCTTTTCTACTAGCGGGGGGCACAGATACGCAGTATTTT	CSAFLLAGGTDTQYF
TRBV6-6	16	NA	few	TRBJ2-3	TGTGCCAGCAGTAGGGGTACGGGGACCTTCACAGATACGCAGTATTTT	CASSRGTGTFTDTQYF
TRBV28	15	TRBD1	many	TRBJ1-3	TGTGCCAGCAGTTCCGGACAGGGGAAAAGAAACACCATATATTTT	CASSSGQGKRNTIYF
TRBV28	12	NA	NA	TRBJ2-1	TGTGCCAGCACAGCGGGCACCTATGAGCAGTTCTTC	CASTAGTYEQFF
TRBV6-6	14	NA	many	TRBJ2-3	TGTGCCAGCAGTCCCCGGGCATTCGCAGATACGCAGTATTTT	CASSPRAFADTQYF
TRBV27	11	NA	few	TRBJ2-2	TGTGCCAGCAGTTCAACCGGGGAGCTGTTTTTT	CASSSTGELFF